Here is one T cell receptor beta chain with its context. CDR1 is SGHTA, CDR2 FQGNSA, per germline. Trimming at V came to 4 bases and at J to 4 bases, leaving 6 bases not matched to a gene. The CDR3 is 14 residues long. This sample was taken from a study of blood T cell repertoires in COVID-19. The study drew participants aged about 18 to 89 years from 20 to 30 US areas. TCRdb keeps only in-frame clones here, not all; method: immunoSEQ multiplex PCR. The sample lists about 200,000 clones, roughly 91% occurring once. The TCR was taken from a woman aged 25 to 39 with acute COVID-19. Material: PBMCs or T cells enriched from blood (not recorded which). The V call is TRBV7-2, the J call TRBJ2-5; 7 bases are a match to TRBD1. The CDR3 DNA follows: TGTGCCAGCAGCTCCAGACAGGGAGTAGAGACCCAGTACTTC. Its translation: CASSSRQGVETQYF.